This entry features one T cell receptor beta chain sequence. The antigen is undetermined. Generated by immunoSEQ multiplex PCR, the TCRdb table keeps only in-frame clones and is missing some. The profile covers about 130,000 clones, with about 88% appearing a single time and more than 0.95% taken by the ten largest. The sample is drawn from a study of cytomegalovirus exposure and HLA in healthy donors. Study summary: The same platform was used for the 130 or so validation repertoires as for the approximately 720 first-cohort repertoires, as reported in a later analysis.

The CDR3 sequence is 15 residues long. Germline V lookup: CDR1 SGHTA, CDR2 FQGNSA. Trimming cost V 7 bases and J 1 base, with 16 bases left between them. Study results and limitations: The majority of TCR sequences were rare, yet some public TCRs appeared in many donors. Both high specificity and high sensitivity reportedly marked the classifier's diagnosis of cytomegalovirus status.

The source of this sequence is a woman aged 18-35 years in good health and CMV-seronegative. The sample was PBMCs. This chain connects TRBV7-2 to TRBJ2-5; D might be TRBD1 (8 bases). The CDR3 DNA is TGTGCCAGCACTAGACAGGGGAGGGGCCAAGAGACCCAGTACTTC. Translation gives CASTRQGRGQETQYF.